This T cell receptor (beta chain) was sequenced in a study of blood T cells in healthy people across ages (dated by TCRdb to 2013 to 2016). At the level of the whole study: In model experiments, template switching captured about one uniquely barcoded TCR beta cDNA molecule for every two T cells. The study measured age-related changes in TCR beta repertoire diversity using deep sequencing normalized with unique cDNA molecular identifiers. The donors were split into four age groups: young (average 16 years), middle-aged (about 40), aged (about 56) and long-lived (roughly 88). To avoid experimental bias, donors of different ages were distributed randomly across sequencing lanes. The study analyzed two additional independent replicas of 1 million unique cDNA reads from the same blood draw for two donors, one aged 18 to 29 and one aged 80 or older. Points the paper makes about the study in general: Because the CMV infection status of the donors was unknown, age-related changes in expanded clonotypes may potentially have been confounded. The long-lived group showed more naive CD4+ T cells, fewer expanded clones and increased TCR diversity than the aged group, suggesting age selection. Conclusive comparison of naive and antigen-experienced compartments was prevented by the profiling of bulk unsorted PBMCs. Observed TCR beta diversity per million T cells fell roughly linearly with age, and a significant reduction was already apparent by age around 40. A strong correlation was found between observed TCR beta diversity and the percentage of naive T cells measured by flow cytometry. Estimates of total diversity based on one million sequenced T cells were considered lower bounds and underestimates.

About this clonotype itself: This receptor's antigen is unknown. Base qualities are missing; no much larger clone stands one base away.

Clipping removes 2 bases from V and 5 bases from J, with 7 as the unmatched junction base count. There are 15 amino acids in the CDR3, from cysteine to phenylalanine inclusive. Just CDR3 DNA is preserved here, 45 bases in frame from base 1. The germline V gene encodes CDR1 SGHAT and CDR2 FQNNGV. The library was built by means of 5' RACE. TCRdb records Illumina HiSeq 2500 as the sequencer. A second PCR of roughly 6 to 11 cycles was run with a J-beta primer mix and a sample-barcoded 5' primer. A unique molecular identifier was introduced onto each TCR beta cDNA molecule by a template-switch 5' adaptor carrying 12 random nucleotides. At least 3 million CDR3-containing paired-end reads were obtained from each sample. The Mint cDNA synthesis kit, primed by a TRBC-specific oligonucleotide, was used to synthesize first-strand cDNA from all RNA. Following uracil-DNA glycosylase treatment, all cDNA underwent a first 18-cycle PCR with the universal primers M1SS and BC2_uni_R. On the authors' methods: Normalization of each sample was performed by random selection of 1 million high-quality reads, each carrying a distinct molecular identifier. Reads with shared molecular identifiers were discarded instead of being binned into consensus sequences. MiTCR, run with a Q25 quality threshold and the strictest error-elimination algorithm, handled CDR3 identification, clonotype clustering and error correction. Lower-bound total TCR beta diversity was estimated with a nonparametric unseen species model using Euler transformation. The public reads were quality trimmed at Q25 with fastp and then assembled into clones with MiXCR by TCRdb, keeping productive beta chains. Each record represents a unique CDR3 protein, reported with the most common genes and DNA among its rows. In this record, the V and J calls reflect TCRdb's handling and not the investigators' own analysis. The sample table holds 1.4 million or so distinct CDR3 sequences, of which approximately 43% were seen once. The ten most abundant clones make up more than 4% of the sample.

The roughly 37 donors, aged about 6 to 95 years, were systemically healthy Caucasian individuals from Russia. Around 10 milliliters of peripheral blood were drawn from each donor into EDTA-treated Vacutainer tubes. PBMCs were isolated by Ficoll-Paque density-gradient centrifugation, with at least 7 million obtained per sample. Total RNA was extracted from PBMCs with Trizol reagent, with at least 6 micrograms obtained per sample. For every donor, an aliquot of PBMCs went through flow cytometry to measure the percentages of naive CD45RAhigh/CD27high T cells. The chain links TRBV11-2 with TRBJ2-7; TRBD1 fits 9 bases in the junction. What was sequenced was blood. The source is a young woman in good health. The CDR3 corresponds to CASSLILGQGHEQYF. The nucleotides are TGTGCCAGCAGCTTAATCCTGGGACAGGGTCACGAGCAGTACTTC. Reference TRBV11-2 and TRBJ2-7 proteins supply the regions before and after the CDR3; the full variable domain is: EAGVAQSPRYKIIEKRQSVAFWCNPISGHATLYWYQQILGQGPKLLIQFQNNGVVDDSQLPKDRFSAERLKGVDSTLKIQPAKLEDSAVYLCASSLILGQGHEQYFGPGTRLTVT.